Shown below are 25 T cell receptor beta chains from a single sample sequenced in a study of PD-1 blockade in mismatch repair-deficient tumors. Data came from immunoSEQ multiplex PCR; TCRdb stores just in-frame clones and leaves some out. The table records 100,000 to 150,000 clones, 86% of them present only once. Here the sequenced sample was peripheral blood, taken 44 weeks after starting pembrolizumab. The receptors were gathered from an adult with mismatch repair-deficient cancer.

This rearrangement joins TRBV6-5 to TRBJ2-5; D may be TRBD1 (7 bases). The V end lost 5 bases, the J end lost 5 bases, and 15 bases lay between the germline ends. Germline assignment: CDR1 MNHEY and CDR2 SVGAGI. This CDR3 has 14 residues. The CDR3 nucleotides are TGTGCCAGCAGTGCAGGGGGGAACGACGAGACCCAGTACTTC. Translation: CASSAGGNDETQYF.

The chain recombines TRBV9 with TRBJ2-1; D gene unclear. The CDR3 is made up of 14 amino acids. The germline V gene has CDR1 SGDLS and CDR2 YYNGEE. V lost 0 bases, J lost 7 bases, and 11 bases lay in between. This CDR3 reads CASSVGEGMNEQFF. Here the CDR3 DNA reads TGTGCCAGCAGCGTAGGTGAAGGGATGAATGAGCAGTTCTTC.

On this clone itself: Its ends do not fully match the called genes, so a read error is possible. Other DNA variants within this sample encode the same CDR3. The chain links TRBV5-1 to TRBJ1-1; D gene unclear. The CDR3 length is 14 residues. CDR1 SGHRS and CDR2 YFSETQ come from the germline V gene. CDR3 region: CASSLQPMNTEAFF. The CDR3 DNA follows: TGCGCCAGCAGCTTGCAACCCATGAACACTGAAGCTTTCTTC. Based on the CDR3 plus reference TRBV5-1 and TRBJ1-1, the full variable domain is KAGVTQTPRYLIKTRGQQVTLSCSPISGHRSVSWYQQTPGQGLQFLFEYFSETQRNKGNFPGRFSGRQFSNSRSEMNVSTLELGDSALYLCASSLQPMNTEAFFGQGTRLTVV.

In regard to this clone: The junction departs from the called germline gene at one end, perhaps through a read error. Here the CDR3 DNA reads TGTGCCAGCAGCCCAGCGGGGGCCATGGGACAGCCGAACTTC. Its translation: CASSPAGAMGQPNF. The J gene is TRBJ2-7, the V gene TRBV7-2, with D possibly matching TRBD2 (8 bases). Germline CDR1 SGHTA, CDR2 FQGNSA. The CDR3 has 14 amino acids.

This chain links TRBV6-6 with TRBJ1-1; no clear D gene. In germline, CDR1 is MNHNY, CDR2 SVGAGI (reference sequence). The V end lost 2 bases, the J end lost 7 bases, and 11 bases lay between the germline ends. This CDR3 is 13 amino acids long. The DNA of the CDR3 is TGTGCCAGCAGTTACGGACTCGATAGTGAAGCTTTCTTT. It codes for CASSYGLDSEAFF.

J is TRBJ2-7 and V is TRBV27; 9 nucleotides match TRBD1. V lost 7 bases and J lost 7; bases outside the gene matches: 26. Germline-derived CDR1 and CDR2 are MNHEY and SMNVEV (reference sequence). CDR3 length: 19 amino acids. CDR3 bases: TGTGCCAGCATGCGCAAACAACCAGCGAGGACAGGGGTACATCAGGAGCAGTACTTC. This gives the protein CASMRKQPARTGVHQEQYF.

The chain uses TRBV7-6 and TRBJ2-7, with TRBD1 identical over 8 bases. This CDR3 contains 16 residues. J lost 3 bases, V lost 5 bases, and 12 bases had no gene match. Germline V gives CDR1 SGHVS, CDR2 FNYEAQ. The CDR3 sequence is CASSPSSDRVLYEQYF. CDR3 DNA sequence: TGTGCCAGCAGCCCCTCTTCGGACAGGGTGCTCTACGAGCAGTACTTC.

The chain carries TRBV4-2 and TRBJ2-1, with D maybe TRBD2 (6 bases). Deletions cut 2 bases from V and 10 bases from J, with 6 bases between. Germline CDR1 reads LGHNA; CDR2 reads YNFKEQ. CDR3 size: 11 residues. CDR3 sequence: CASSQLAEQFF. The CDR3 DNA reads TGTGCCAGCAGCCAACTAGCGGAGCAGTTCTTC.

The chain employs TRBV6-5 and TRBJ1-1, with 7 bases identical to TRBD1. V lost 2 bases, J lost 3 bases, and 6 bases stayed unmatched. The germline V gene has CDR1 MNHEY and CDR2 SVGAGI. This CDR3 is built from 15 residues. CDR3 loop: CASSYGGQYHTEAFF. The CDR3 region has the DNA TGTGCCAGCAGTTACGGGGGACAGTATCACACTGAAGCTTTCTTT.

J is TRBJ2-7 and V is TRBV19, with D perhaps assigned TRBD1 or TRBD2 (5 bases each). CDR1 is LNHDA and CDR2 is SQIVND in the germline V gene (reference sequence). The CDR3 covers 15 residues. V lost 5 bases to trimming and J lost 0 bases, with 14 bases between them. For the CDR3, the DNA is TGTGCCAGTAGTCCCCGTGGGACGGCCTCCTACGAGCAGTACTTC. This gives the protein CASSPRGTASYEQYF.

CDR3 protein: CASSLGHLNEQFF. CDR3 DNA sequence: TGTGCCAGCAGCCTGGGACACCTCAATGAGCAGTTCTTC. J is TRBJ2-1 and V is TRBV7-3; tentatively, D is TRBD1 (6 bases). This CDR3 comprises 13 residues. The germline V and J ends were trimmed by 5 bases and 6 bases, with 11 bases remaining between them. The germline V gene has CDR1 SGHTA and CDR2 FQGTGA.

This chain uses TRBV18 with TRBJ1-2; 7 positions match TRBD1. The germline V gene has CDR1 KGHSH and CDR2 LQKENI. The CDR3 sequence is 14 residues long. V was pared by 5 bases and J by 4 bases, with 7 bases of the junction left unmatched. For the CDR3, the DNA is TGTGCCAGCTCATCCGGGACAGATCCCTATGGCTACACCTTC. Protein: CASSSGTDPYGYTF.

The J gene is TRBJ2-7, the V gene TRBV7-2; D might be TRBD2 (5 bases). CDR1 is SGHTA, CDR2 FQGNSA, per germline. CDR3 length: 14 amino acids. V dropped 5 bases and J dropped 3 bases, with 14 bases sitting between them. The chain's CDR3 is CASSPGIGGYEQYF. In DNA, the CDR3 is TGTGCCAGCAGCCCAGGTATAGGAGGCTACGAGCAGTACTTC.

V is TRBV15 and J is TRBJ1-2; D call uncertain. The V end lost 0 bases, the J end lost 1 base, and 15 bases lay between the germline ends. The CDR3 has 17 amino acids. The germline V gene has CDR1 LNHNV and CDR2 YYDKDF (reference sequence). The CDR3 reads CATSRDWWGRDNYGYTF. The CDR3 DNA follows: TGTGCCACCAGCAGAGATTGGTGGGGAAGGGATAACTATGGCTACACCTTC.

The table lists this clone with a few counts. The chain joins TRBV7-2 to TRBJ2-1; TRBD2 is a possible D gene (5 bases). Germline V gene sequence: CDR1 SGHTA, CDR2 FQGNSA. V was clipped by 1 base and J by 11 bases, with 12 bases between them. The CDR3 extends over 13 amino acids. This CDR3 is CASSLVELDQQFF. The CDR3 DNA sequence: TGTGCCAGCAGCTTAGTGGAACTAGATCAGCAGTTCTTC.

V and J are TRBV27 and TRBJ2-2; no clear D. CDR3 length equals 11 residues. Looked up from germline, CDR1 is MNHEY and CDR2 is SMNVEV (reference sequence). The germline V and J ends were trimmed by 6 bases and 7 bases, with 6 bases remaining between them. The CDR3 nucleotides are TGTGCCAGCAGGGAGAACGGGGAGCTGTTTTTT. Translating gives CASRENGELFF.

The rearrangement joins TRBV11-2 to TRBJ2-7; D gene uncertain. The germline gives CDR1 SGHAT, CDR2 FQNNGV. The CDR3 covers 11 residues. Deletions cut 4 bases from V and 0 bases from J, with 1 base between. This CDR3 reads CASSSSYEQYF. CDR3 bases: TGTGCCAGCAGCTCCTCCTACGAGCAGTACTTC. Full variable domain (remainder filled in from reference TRBV11-2 and TRBJ2-7): EAGVAQSPRYKIIEKRQSVAFWCNPISGHATLYWYQQILGQGPKLLIQFQNNGVVDDSQLPKDRFSAERLKGVDSTLKIQPAKLEDSAVYLCASSSSYEQYFGPGTRLTVT.

This clone occurred a few times. The CDR3 region is CASSTTGAGGEKLFF. The CDR3 DNA sequence: TGTGCCAGCAGCACTACAGGGGCAGGTGGTGAAAAACTGTTTTTT. This chain connects TRBV7-2 to TRBJ1-4; 7 bases match TRBD1. J lost 7 bases, V lost 5 bases, and 10 bases had no gene match. Germline loops: CDR1 SGHTA, CDR2 FQGNSA. This CDR3 has 15 residues.

This chain joins TRBV10-1 and TRBJ2-2; D is possibly TRBD2 (6 bases). V was clipped by 3 bases and J by 4 bases, with 15 bases between them. The CDR3 totals 16 residues. Germline values: CDR1 WNHNN, CDR2 SYGVQD (reference sequence). The CDR3 reads CASSDPSPGGTGELFF. The CDR3 bases are TGCGCCAGCAGTGACCCTAGCCCCGGGGGCACCGGGGAGCTGTTTTTT.

This clone was detected only once. V and J are TRBV27 and TRBJ2-1; TRBD2 agrees at 8 bases. V shed 2 bases and J 8 bases; nucleotides not matched to a gene: 11. CDR1 is MNHEY and CDR2 is SMNVEV in the germline V gene (reference sequence). The CDR3 extends over 16 amino acids. CDR3 nucleotide sequence: TGTGCCAGCAGTTTACACGGGAGGGCCTCAATCGATGAGCAGTTCTTC. Translation gives CASSLHGRASIDEQFF.

The chain joins TRBV18 to TRBJ2-2; tentative D call: TRBD1 (6 bases). The CDR3 covers 18 residues. Trimming stripped 3 bases from V and 3 bases from J, with 20 bases between. CDR1 is KGHSH, CDR2 LQKENI, per germline. The CDR3 region is CASSPPRFGGEDTGELFF. DNA for the CDR3: TGTGCCAGCTCACCCCCACGCTTTGGGGGCGAGGACACCGGGGAGCTGTTTTTT. The variable domain in full, with the rest retrieved from reference TRBV18 and TRBJ2-2, is NAGVMQNPRHLVRRRGQEARLRCSPMKGHSHVYWYRQLPEEGLKFMVYLQKENIIDESGMPKERFSAEFPKEGPSILRIQQVVRGDSAAYFCASSPPRFGGEDTGELFFGEGSRLTVL.

The rearrangement uses TRBV7-9 and TRBJ1-2; D unclear. With 11 bases removed from V and 4 bases from J, the gap between germline ends came to 11 bases. Germline-derived CDR1 and CDR2 are SEHNR and FQNEAQ (reference sequence). CDR3 length: 11 residues. For the CDR3, the DNA is TGTGCCGGCGTGCGGGGCTATGGCTACACCTTC. Protein: CAGVRGYGYTF.

CDR3 DNA: TGTGCCAGCAGCCTACTGAGCGGAATGAACACAGATACGCAGTATTTT. Translation gives CASSLLSGMNTDTQYF. This chain joins TRBV5-4 and TRBJ2-3, with a possible D match to TRBD2 (5 bases). Looked up from germline, CDR1 is SGHNT and CDR2 is YYREEE (reference sequence). This CDR3 has 16 amino acids. Trimming left V 4 bases short and J 2 bases short, with 17 bases between.

The chain links TRBV4-2 to TRBJ2-6; D assignment may be TRBD1 or TRBD2 (5 bases each). Germline assignment: CDR1 LGHNA and CDR2 YNFKEQ. The CDR3 sequence is 17 residues long. V dropped 0 bases and J dropped 4 bases, with 13 bases sitting between them. The chain's CDR3 is CASSQDLGGRGANVLTF. The CDR3 region has the DNA TGTGCCAGCAGCCAAGATCTTGGGGGAAGGGGGGCCAACGTCCTGACTTTC.

The rearrangement uses TRBV6-6 and TRBJ1-1; tentatively, D is TRBD1 (6 bases). Per the germline V gene, CDR1 is MNHNY and CDR2 is SVGAGI (reference sequence). The CDR3 sequence is 13 residues long. With 8 bases removed from V and 6 bases from J, the gap between germline ends came to 16 bases. The CDR3 DNA follows: TGTGCCAGCGGCCTTAACAGGGAGGCTGAAGCTTTCTTT. This sequence encodes CASGLNREAEAFF.